The rows below give T cell receptor beta chains drawn from one sample of a study of blood T cell repertoires in COVID-19. Assay: immunoSEQ multiplex PCR; the TCRdb copy retains only in-frame clones and omits some. The repertoire holds more than 300,000 clones, roughly 91% seen once, with about 1.2% in the top ten. The sample taken for sequencing was PBMCs or T cells enriched from blood (not recorded which). These receptors all stem from a young woman who had recovered from COVID-19. Both conserved end residues are part of each CDR3. The order of the fields is D gene, J gene, V gene, clone size, CDR3 protein, CDR3 DNA. The D gene is left open where the match is weak. The size entry is marked missing in some rows and otherwise reads once, few, many or a size class.

D: TRBD1; J: TRBJ1-2; V: TRBV6-5; size: -; CDR3: CASSRTGAGYTF; DNA: TGTGCCAGCAGCCGGACAGGGGCTGGCTACACCTTC
D: -; J: TRBJ1-5; V: TRBV28; size: -; CDR3: CASSPRGNQPQHF; DNA: TGTGCCAGCAGTCCCCGAGGCAATCAGCCCCAGCATTTT
D: TRBD1; J: TRBJ1-1; V: TRBV19; size: -; CDR3: CASSMGPGQGATEAFF; DNA: TGTGCCAGTAGTATGGGGCCGGGACAGGGGGCCACTGAAGCTTTCTTT
D: -; J: TRBJ2-7; V: TRBV5-1; size: -; CDR3: CASSLERAKQYF; DNA: TGCGCCAGCAGCTTGGAGCGTGCGAAGCAGTACTTC
D: TRBD2; J: TRBJ2-1; V: TRBV9; size: -; CDR3: CAVEGGGLSYNEQFF; DNA: TGTGCCGTCGAGGGCGGGGGGTTGTCCTACAATGAGCAGTTCTTC
D: -; J: TRBJ1-1; V: TRBV30; size: few; CDR3: CAWSPGLLSTEAFF; DNA: TGTGCCTGGAGTCCGGGACTGCTGAGCACTGAAGCTTTCTTT
D: TRBD1; J: TRBJ1-5; V: TRBV9; size: -; CDR3: CASSLIRTGGDQPQHF; DNA: TGTGCCAGCAGCCTAATTCGAACAGGGGGGGACCAGCCCCAGCATTTT
D: TRBD1; J: TRBJ2-7; V: TRBV12-3/TRBV12-4; size: -; CDR3: CASSGTGTYEQYF; DNA: TGTGCCAGCAGTGGGACAGGGACCTACGAGCAGTACTTC
D: TRBD1; J: TRBJ1-2; V: TRBV19; size: -; CDR3: CASDARRTGQPGLYGYTF; DNA: TGTGCCAGTGACGCCCGGCGGACAGGACAGCCCGGACTCTATGGCTACACCTTC
D: TRBD1; J: TRBJ2-3; V: TRBV7-3; size: -; CDR3: CASNRGRADTQYF; DNA: TGTGCCAGCAACAGGGGGCGCGCAGATACGCAGTATTTT
D: TRBD2; J: TRBJ2-7; V: TRBV7-2; size: -; CDR3: CASSAAISGGPSYEQYF; DNA: TGTGCCAGCAGCGCCGCCATTAGCGGGGGGCCCTCCTACGAGCAGTACTTC